This T cell receptor beta chain was sequenced in a study of radiation and T cells in renal cell carcinoma. Study-wide results and caveats: Top tumor clonotypes rose in blood 2 weeks post-radiation, then contracted.

V lost 1 base to trimming and J lost 7 bases, with 14 bases between them. Germline V gives CDR1 SGHVS, CDR2 FQNEAQ. CDR3 size: 15 residues. Indicated time point: blood 2 weeks post-SBRT. The treatment denotes: 15 Gy SBRT to primary tumor, nephrectomy 4 weeks later. Regarding this clone: As yet, its antigen is unknown.

The assay was immunoSEQ multiplex PCR, and TCRdb's table has in-frame clones only and misses some. The table has some 120,000 clones, 81% seen once. V usage is TRBV7-8 and J usage is TRBJ2-1, with TRBD2 as a possible D gene (5 bases). This TCR derives from a middle-aged man with renal cell carcinoma. The input for sequencing was blood, taken from a patient whose treatment included radiotherapy and nephrectomy. This CDR3 reads CASSLDSASSNEQFF. In DNA form, the CDR3 reads TGTGCCAGCAGCTTAGATAGCGCGTCTAGTAATGAGCAGTTCTTC.